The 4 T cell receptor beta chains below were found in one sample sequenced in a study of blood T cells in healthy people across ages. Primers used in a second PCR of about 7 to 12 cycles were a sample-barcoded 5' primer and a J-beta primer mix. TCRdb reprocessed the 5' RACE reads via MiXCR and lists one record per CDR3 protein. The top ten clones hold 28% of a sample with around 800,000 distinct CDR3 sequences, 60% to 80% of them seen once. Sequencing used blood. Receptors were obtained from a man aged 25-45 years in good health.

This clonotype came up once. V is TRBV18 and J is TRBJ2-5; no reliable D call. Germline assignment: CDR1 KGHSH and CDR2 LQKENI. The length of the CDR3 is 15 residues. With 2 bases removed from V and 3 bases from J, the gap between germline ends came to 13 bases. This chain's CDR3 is CASSPRGNSEETQYF. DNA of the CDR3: TGTGCCAGCTCACCAAGAGGCAACTCCGAAGAGACCCAGTACTTC. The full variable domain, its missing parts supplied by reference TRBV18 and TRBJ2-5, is NAGVMQNPRHLVRRRGQEARLRCSPMKGHSHVYWYRQLPEEGLKFMVYLQKENIIDESGMPKERFSAEFPKEGPSILRIQQVVRGDSAAYFCASSPRGNSEETQYFGPGTRLLVL.

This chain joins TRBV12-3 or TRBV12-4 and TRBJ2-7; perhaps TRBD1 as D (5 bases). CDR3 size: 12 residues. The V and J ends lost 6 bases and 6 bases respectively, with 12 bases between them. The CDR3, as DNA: TGTGCCAGCAGCCCTACAGGTCGCGAGCAGTACTTC. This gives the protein CASSPTGREQYF.

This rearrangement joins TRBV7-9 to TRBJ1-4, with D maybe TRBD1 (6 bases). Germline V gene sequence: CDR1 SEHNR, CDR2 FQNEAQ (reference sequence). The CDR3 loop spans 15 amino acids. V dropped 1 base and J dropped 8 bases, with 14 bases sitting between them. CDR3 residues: CASSLGRGRGEKLFF. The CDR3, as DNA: TGTGCCAGCAGCTTAGGTCGGGGGCGCGGAGAAAAACTGTTTTTT.

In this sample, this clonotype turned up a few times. CDR3 DNA: TGCGCCAGCACCAATCCCGGAGGGCGCGGCACTGAAGCTTTCTTT. Its protein product is CASTNPGGRGTEAFF. The chain couples TRBV5-1 to TRBJ1-1; D unclear. V was clipped by 6 bases and J by 4 bases, with 19 bases between them. The germline gives CDR1 SGHRS, CDR2 YFSETQ. CDR3 size: 15 residues.